This T cell receptor (beta chain) was identified in a study of Graves' ophthalmopathy and Graves' hyperthyroidism. In this sample, this clonotype turned up once. The antigen is not known. The CDR3 loop spans 13 amino acids. V shed 5 bases and J 5 bases; nucleotides not matched to a gene: 4. Per the germline V gene, CDR1 is SGHTA and CDR2 is FQGTGA. Study conclusions and caveats: Clonotypes were expanded in thyroid at above 0.001 frequency, and most also appeared in blood.

The PBMCs had their origin in roughly 9.8 ml of fresh peripheral blood. TCR beta CDR3 regions were amplified from RNA transcripts. In the first round, RT-PCR was carried out with HTBI primers, and a multiplex PCR formed the second round. TCRdb reprocessed the multiplex PCR reads with MiXCR, giving one entry per CDR3 protein. In the table there are a few hundred thousand distinct CDR3 sequences, approximately 20% of which are singletons. The chain carries TRBV7-3 and TRBJ2-3; 7 bases are a match to TRBD1. The TCR originated in a woman aged 18-29 years with Graves' ophthalmopathy. Sequenced material: peripheral blood. CDR3 amino acids: CASSPYRGDTQYF. The CDR3 bases are TGTGCCAGCAGCCCGTACAGGGGAGATACGCAGTATTTT.